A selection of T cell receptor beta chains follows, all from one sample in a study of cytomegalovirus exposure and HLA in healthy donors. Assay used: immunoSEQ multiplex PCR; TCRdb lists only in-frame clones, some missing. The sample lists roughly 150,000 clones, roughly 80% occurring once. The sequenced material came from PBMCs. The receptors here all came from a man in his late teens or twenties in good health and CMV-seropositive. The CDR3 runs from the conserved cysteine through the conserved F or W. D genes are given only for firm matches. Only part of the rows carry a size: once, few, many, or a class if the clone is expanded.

CATRGGPNTEAFF	TGTGCCACGAGGGGGGGGCCAAACACTGAAGCTTTCTTT	TRBV11-2	TRBJ1-1	NA	NA
CASSLQTGGSFGANVLTF	TGTGCCAGCTCCCTCCAAACGGGGGGAAGCTTCGGGGCCAACGTCCTGACTTTC	TRBV18	TRBJ2-6	TRBD2	NA
CATSRGLGQGPQPQHF	TGTGCCACCAGCAGAGGACTGGGACAGGGGCCTCAGCCCCAGCATTTT	TRBV15	TRBJ1-5	TRBD1	NA
CASSSSTGVLNTGELFF	TGCGCCAGCAGCTCCTCGACAGGGGTTCTTAACACCGGGGAGCTGTTTTTT	TRBV5-1	TRBJ2-2	TRBD1	NA
CASSLGRASGSDEQFF	TGCGCCAGCAGCTTGGGTAGGGCTAGCGGGAGCGATGAGCAGTTCTTC	TRBV5-1	TRBJ2-1	TRBD2	NA
CASQDTVNQPQHF	TGCGCCAGCCAGGATACAGTTAATCAGCCCCAGCATTTT	TRBV10-2	TRBJ1-5	NA	NA
CASTSLVGGGYGYTF	TGTGCCAGCACCTCTCTTGTGGGGGGAGGCTATGGCTACACCTTC	TRBV27	TRBJ1-2	NA	NA
CASRIQDSSNQPQHF	TGTGCCAGTAGGATACAGGACTCTAGCAATCAGCCCCAGCATTTT	TRBV19	TRBJ1-5	NA	NA
CASSLATGPGETQYF	TGCGCCAGCAGCTTGGCGACAGGTCCGGGGGAGACCCAGTACTTC	TRBV5-1	TRBJ2-5	NA	NA
CASSQVTLTNEKLFF	TGTGCCAGCAGCCAAGTGACATTGACTAATGAAAAACTGTTTTTT	TRBV14	TRBJ1-4	NA	NA
CASSGRGNTEAFF	TGTGCCAGCAGCGGCCGAGGGAACACTGAAGCTTTCTTT	TRBV9	TRBJ1-1	NA	few
CASRDREVGLLSGTLF	TGTGCCAGCCGAGACCGGGAAGTCGGTCTCTTAAGCGGGACCCTCTTC	TRBV18	TRBJ2-1	TRBD2	NA
CASSPGDRDHEQYF	TGTGCCAGCAGCCCGGGGGACAGGGACCACGAGCAGTACTTC	TRBV7-9	TRBJ2-7	TRBD1	NA
CASSTTGTSAIYNEQFF	TGTGCCAGTAGTACCACCGGGACTAGCGCCATCTACAATGAGCAGTTCTTC	TRBV19	TRBJ2-1	TRBD2	once
CASSRDGGLAGEEQFF	TGTGCCAGCAGTAGGGACGGAGGGCTAGCGGGAGAGGAGCAGTTCTTC	TRBV28	TRBJ2-1	TRBD2	NA
CASSYRTSTDTQYF	TGTGCCAGCAGCTATCGGACTAGCACAGATACGCAGTATTTT	TRBV11-2	TRBJ2-3	NA	NA
CASSLYRGLNTEAFF	TGTGCCAGCAGCCTATACAGGGGTTTAAACACTGAAGCTTTCTTT	TRBV28	TRBJ1-1	TRBD1	NA
CASSRGLLSSYNEQFF	TGTGCCAGCAGCCGGGGACTTCTCAGCTCCTACAATGAGCAGTTCTTC	TRBV5-4	TRBJ2-1	NA	NA
CASSSYMKGVLNTEAFF	TGTGCCAGCAGCAGTTACATGAAGGGGGTGTTGAACACTGAAGCTTTCTTT	TRBV28	TRBJ1-1	NA	NA
CASSEGTPIYNSPLHF	TGTGCCAGCAGTGAAGGGACACCGATTTATAATTCACCCCTCCACTTT	TRBV6-1	TRBJ1-6	NA	NA
CASGPGSAAGAAFF	TGCGCCAGCGGCCCGGGGTCGGCCGCAGGGGCAGCTTTCTTT	TRBV4-1	TRBJ1-1	NA	few
CASRKPALPYEQYF	TGTGCCAGCAGAAAACCGGCACTACCCTACGAGCAGTACTTC	TRBV11-2	TRBJ2-7	NA	NA
CASSQDWGTSGSGTLNEQFF	TGTGCCAGCAGCCAAGATTGGGGGACTAGCGGGAGCGGGACCTTGAATGAGCAGTTCTTC	TRBV4-2	TRBJ2-1	TRBD2	NA
CASSLGQGLSLSYGYTF	TGTGCCAGCAGCCTCGGACAGGGACTTTCCCTTTCCTATGGCTACACCTTC	TRBV14	TRBJ1-2	TRBD1	NA
CSVDRVGTGGGETQYF	TGCAGCGTTGACCGAGTCGGGACAGGGGGCGGTGAGACCCAGTACTTC	TRBV29-1	TRBJ2-5	TRBD1	NA
CASTPAGQGAGYGYTF	TGTGCCAGCACCCCAGCGGGACAGGGGGCTGGGTATGGCTACACCTTC	TRBV28	TRBJ1-2	TRBD1	few
CASTPGLAGVTEQFF	TGTGCCAGCACCCCGGGACTAGCGGGAGTGACTGAGCAGTTCTTC	TRBV7-9	TRBJ2-1	TRBD2	few
CASSFLGLRPGELFF	TGTGCCAGCAGTTTTTTAGGACTTCGCCCCGGGGAGCTGTTTTTT	TRBV27	TRBJ2-2	NA	NA
CASSLPGKYEQYF	TGCGCCAGCAGCTTGCCGGGGAAGTACGAGCAGTACTTC	TRBV5-1	TRBJ2-7	NA	few
CSVTTAGSTVKQFF	TGCAGCGTTACGACGGCAGGGTCCACCGTTAAGCAGTTCTTC	TRBV29-1	TRBJ2-1	NA	NA
CASSGSASSPSGTDTQYF	TGTGCCAGCAGTGGATCGGCTAGCTCCCCTTCCGGCACAGATACGCAGTATTTT	TRBV2	TRBJ2-3	NA	NA